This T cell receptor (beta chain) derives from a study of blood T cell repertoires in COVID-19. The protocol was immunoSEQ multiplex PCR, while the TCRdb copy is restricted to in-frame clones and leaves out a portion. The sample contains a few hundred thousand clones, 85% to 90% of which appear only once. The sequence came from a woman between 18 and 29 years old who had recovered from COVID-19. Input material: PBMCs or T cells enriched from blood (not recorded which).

CDR3 DNA: TGCGCCAGCAGCTGGGGGACTAGGAGCGAGAGTGAGCAGTTCTTC. Translated, it gives CASSWGTRSESEQFF. The chain is built from TRBV5-1 and TRBJ2-1; 8 nucleotides agree with TRBD2. The junction had 11 bases not matched to a gene; V was cut back by 3 bases and J by 9 bases. Germline loops: CDR1 SGHRS, CDR2 YFSETQ. The CDR3 consists of 15 residues.